This T cell receptor (beta chain) was retrieved from a study of blood T cells in healthy people across ages. Study-wide results and limits: Long-lived donors carried more naive CD4+ cells and greater diversity than aged donors.

This clonotype occurred a few times. The antigen remains unidentified. Then a second PCR, running about 7 to 11 cycles, was carried out with a sample-barcoded 5' primer and a J-beta primer mix. MiXCR, run by TCRdb on the 5' RACE reads, gives a single entry per CDR3 protein. Seen here are 1 million or so distinct CDR3 sequences, about 25% observed once, and the top ten hold approximately 0.79%. This sample was also put to use in a study of T cells of mothers and their children. That report adds: About 2.8 million TCR beta reads per child versus over 9 million per mother.

Sequences were obtained from blood. This receptor was taken from a girl aged 2-9 years in good health.

CDR3 nucleotides: TGTGCCAGCAGTCGAGGCAGTTTAATTAACTATGGCTACACCTTC. Its protein product is CASSRGSLINYGYTF. The chain uses TRBV6-5 and TRBJ1-2; no clear D. The V end was cut by 5 bases, the J end by 1 base, with 14 bases between. Germline lookup yields CDR1 MNHEY and CDR2 SVGAGI. The CDR3 runs to 15 residues.